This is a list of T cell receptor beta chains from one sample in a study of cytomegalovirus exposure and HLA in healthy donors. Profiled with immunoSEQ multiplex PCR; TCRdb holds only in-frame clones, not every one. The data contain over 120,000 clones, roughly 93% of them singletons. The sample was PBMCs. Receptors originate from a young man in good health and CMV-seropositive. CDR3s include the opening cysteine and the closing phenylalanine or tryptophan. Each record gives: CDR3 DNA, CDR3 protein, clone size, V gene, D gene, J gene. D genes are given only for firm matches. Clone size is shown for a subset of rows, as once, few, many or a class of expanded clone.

cdr3_nt: TGTGCCAGCAGTGAAGCGCGGGGGGCTAACACTGAAGCTTTCTTT
cdr3_aa: CASSEARGANTEAFF
clone_size: .
v_call: TRBV2
d_call: .
j_call: TRBJ1-1

cdr3_nt: TGTGCCAGCAGTCTAAGGACTAGCGGGAGGGCCACTGAGCAGTTCTTC
cdr3_aa: CASSLRTSGRATEQFF
clone_size: .
v_call: TRBV28
d_call: TRBD2
j_call: TRBJ2-1

cdr3_nt: TGTGCCAGCAGTGAAGCGCTTCCTAGCGGGAGGGTCGATACGCAGTATTTT
cdr3_aa: CASSEALPSGRVDTQYF
clone_size: once
v_call: TRBV2
d_call: TRBD2
j_call: TRBJ2-3

cdr3_nt: TGCGCCAGCAGTGAGATCACGGGACTAGCGGGAGGGCCTGGAGATACGCAGTATTTT
cdr3_aa: CASSEITGLAGGPGDTQYF
clone_size: .
v_call: TRBV4-1
d_call: TRBD2
j_call: TRBJ2-3

cdr3_nt: TGTGCCAGCAGCTTTAGCGGACCCGGGGAGCTGTTTTTT
cdr3_aa: CASSFSGPGELFF
clone_size: once
v_call: TRBV11-2
d_call: .
j_call: TRBJ2-2

cdr3_nt: TGTGCCAGCTCACCGGGACAGGTTAGCTCCTACGAGCAGTACTTC
cdr3_aa: CASSPGQVSSYEQYF
clone_size: once
v_call: TRBV18
d_call: TRBD1
j_call: TRBJ2-7

cdr3_nt: TGTGCCAGCAGCTTTTGGTCAGGGGCTCGCAATCAGCCCCAGCATTTT
cdr3_aa: CASSFWSGARNQPQHF
clone_size: once
v_call: TRBV5-5
d_call: .
j_call: TRBJ1-5

cdr3_nt: TGTGCCAGCAGCACAGGGACAGCCTACGAGCAGTACTTC
cdr3_aa: CASSTGTAYEQYF
clone_size: .
v_call: TRBV11-1
d_call: TRBD1
j_call: TRBJ2-7

cdr3_nt: TGCGCCAGCAGCTTTGCGGGACTAGCGGTTAGCACAGATACGCAGTATTTT
cdr3_aa: CASSFAGLAVSTDTQYF
clone_size: .
v_call: TRBV5-1
d_call: TRBD2
j_call: TRBJ2-3

cdr3_nt: TGTGCCAGCAGTGAGGTAGCGGTCGTTAGCACAGATACGCAGTATTTT
cdr3_aa: CASSEVAVVSTDTQYF
clone_size: .
v_call: TRBV6-1
d_call: .
j_call: TRBJ2-3

cdr3_nt: TGTGCCAGCTCCCCTGTAGCGGGCCCGATCGGGGAGCTGTTTTTT
cdr3_aa: CASSPVAGPIGELFF
clone_size: .
v_call: TRBV6-5
d_call: TRBD2
j_call: TRBJ2-2

cdr3_nt: TGTGCCAGCCATGAACAGGGGTTCGAGGAGACCCAGTACTTC
cdr3_aa: CASHEQGFEETQYF
clone_size: .
v_call: TRBV2
d_call: TRBD1
j_call: TRBJ2-5

cdr3_nt: TGTGCCAGCAGCCGCCCCGGGACAGGGTTTCGCAATGAGCAGTTCTTC
cdr3_aa: CASSRPGTGFRNEQFF
clone_size: .
v_call: TRBV27
d_call: TRBD1
j_call: TRBJ2-1

cdr3_nt: TGTGCCAGCAGCGTCACTAGCGGGGGGCACTACGAGCAGTACTTC
cdr3_aa: CASSVTSGGHYEQYF
clone_size: .
v_call: TRBV9
d_call: TRBD2
j_call: TRBJ2-7

cdr3_nt: TGTGCCAGCAGCTTTCCAAACACTGAAGCTTTCTTT
cdr3_aa: CASSFPNTEAFF
clone_size: .
v_call: TRBV5-4
d_call: .
j_call: TRBJ1-1

cdr3_nt: TGTGCCAGCAGTGCTCCTTTCCCCGGGGCCAACGTCCTGACTTTC
cdr3_aa: CASSAPFPGANVLTF
clone_size: .
v_call: TRBV6-1
d_call: .
j_call: TRBJ2-6